A selection of T cell receptor beta chains follows, all from one sample in a study of monozygotic twins with inflammatory bowel disease. TCRdb reanalyzed the 5' RACE reads and collapses them to one entry per CDR3 protein, without DNA. This listing includes approximately 300,000 distinct CDR3 sequences. Sequenced material: blood. These receptors came from a human donor with ulcerative colitis or Crohn's disease, or a healthy co-twin of an affected twin (not recorded which). Both conserved end residues are part of each CDR3. Fields, in order: V gene, J gene, CDR3 protein.

V: TRBV10-3
J: TRBJ1-5
CDR3: CAISGQGEYQPQHF

V: TRBV20-1
J: TRBJ2-5
CDR3: CSARRDAGQETQYF

V: TRBV18
J: TRBJ1-1
CDR3: CASSEARRDTEAFF

V: TRBV28
J: TRBJ2-7
CDR3: CASTPLMSGEQYF

V: TRBV12-3/TRBV12-4
J: TRBJ2-2
CDR3: CASSRSAGGAGELFF

V: TRBV7-9
J: TRBJ1-1
CDR3: CASTLGGSVNTEAFF

V: TRBV28
J: TRBJ2-2
CDR3: CATRASGGTGELFF

V: TRBV9
J: TRBJ1-6
CDR3: CASSVQGNSSPLHF

V: TRBV3-1
J: TRBJ2-5
CDR3: CASSQAGGGPFETQYF

V: TRBV20-1
J: TRBJ2-5
CDR3: CSANEGEETQYF

V: TRBV14
J: TRBJ2-3
CDR3: CASSPRHLTDTQYF

V: TRBV7-9
J: TRBJ1-1
CDR3: CASSLSTGGEAFF

V: TRBV7-2
J: TRBJ2-7
CDR3: CASSRSLGGRQEQYF

V: TRBV20-1
J: TRBJ1-5
CDR3: CSARDWLGNQPQHF

V: TRBV3-1
J: TRBJ2-1
CDR3: CASSQEGQNYNEQFF

V: TRBV5-6
J: TRBJ1-6
CDR3: CASNGAFGSPLHF

V: TRBV4-3
J: TRBJ2-4
CDR3: CASSQGSLRTTHSQGIQYF

V: TRBV27
J: TRBJ2-3
CDR3: CASSLSGDTQYF

V: TRBV10-2
J: TRBJ2-7
CDR3: CASSMVFYEQYF

V: TRBV5-1
J: TRBJ2-1
CDR3: CASSLSSRRQLNEQFF

V: TRBV28
J: TRBJ1-1
CDR3: CGATKNTEAFF

V: TRBV5-1
J: TRBJ1-1
CDR3: CASRQGAMNTEAFF

V: TRBV15
J: TRBJ1-4
CDR3: CATSRDTGGSRGKLFF

V: TRBV7-8
J: TRBJ1-2
CDR3: CASSLQSQGVGGYTF

V: TRBV7-9
J: TRBJ1-5
CDR3: CASSLDGINQPQHF